This T cell receptor beta chain was retrieved from a study of blood T cell repertoires in COVID-19. Looking at the study overall: Samples representing acute and convalescent COVID-19 were sourced from the United States, Italy and Spain. In each case, the material was cDNA or gDNA derived from T cells, B-cell-depleted T cells, or PBMCs.

Authors' methods: Reference gene primer amplification in the assay estimated nucleated cell counts. The repertoire was sequenced with immunoSEQ multiplex PCR; TCRdb's copy has only in-frame clones and lacks some. That table supplies the V and J calls and clone size; D and trimming were determined from the DNA. The sample comprises a few hundred thousand clones, approximately 80% of which are singletons, and about 1.5% rests with the top ten. V gave up 6 bases and J gave up 7 bases; unmatched junction bases: 10. The germline CDR1 and CDR2 sequences are MNHEY and SVGEGT. This CDR3 contains 16 residues.

The J gene is TRBJ2-2, the V gene TRBV6-2 or TRBV6-3; 11 bases align to TRBD2. The origin of this receptor is a woman in her forties who had recovered from COVID-19. Sequenced material: peripheral blood. The CDR3 is CASSETSGGLVGELFF. Written as DNA, the CDR3 is TGTGCCAGCAGCGAAACTAGCGGGGGTTTGGTCGGGGAGCTGTTTTTT.